The sequence of this TCR beta chain was determined in a study of OX40 agonist ivuxolimab in advanced cancers. Study overall: Patients were given ivuxolimab, an antibody that agonizes OX40 (CD134).

The CDR3 covers 15 residues. V dropped 6 bases and J dropped 6; count of bases not matched to a gene: 7. CDR1 SGHTA and CDR2 FQGNSA come from the germline V gene. Repertoires were generated with immunoSEQ multiplex PCR, while TCRdb's copy carries only in-frame clones and drops some. The sample lists around 120,000 clones; roughly nine tenths were seen once. The input for sequencing was CD4+ or CD8+ T cells sorted from blood, taken in a trial of the OX40 agonist ivuxolimab. The chain joins TRBV7-2 to TRBJ2-1; 11 bases align to TRBD2. The receptor comes from an adult with an advanced solid tumor such as melanoma, head and neck, liver or kidney cancer. CDR3 residues: CASSLAGGLFNEQFF. The CDR3 DNA is TGTGCCAGCAGTCTAGCGGGGGGCCTTTTCAATGAGCAGTTCTTC.